This TCR beta chain was observed in a study of T cell repertoires in aging, cancer and after chemotherapy. Peripheral blood genomic DNA, not sorted cells or RNA, was the template. Multiplex touch-down PCR with TRB-A/B primers amplified rearranged V-D-J TRB sequences. TCRdb passed the multiplex PCR reads through MiXCR, listing each CDR3 protein once. Of about 13,000 distinct CDR3 sequences detected, around a quarter appear once; the ten largest clones hold roughly 2.5%. Per the germline V gene, CDR1 is MNHEY and CDR2 is SVGAGI. V was cut by 8 bases and J by 4 bases, with 12 bases left in between. The CDR3 extends over 13 amino acids.

The chain recombines TRBV6-5 with TRBJ1-5; D gene unclear. This TCR came from a human donor in good health. Sequenced input: blood. This chain's CDR3 is CASGRSDNQPQHF. CDR3 nucleotide sequence: TGTGCCAGCGGCAGAAGTGATAATCAGCCCCAGCATTTT.